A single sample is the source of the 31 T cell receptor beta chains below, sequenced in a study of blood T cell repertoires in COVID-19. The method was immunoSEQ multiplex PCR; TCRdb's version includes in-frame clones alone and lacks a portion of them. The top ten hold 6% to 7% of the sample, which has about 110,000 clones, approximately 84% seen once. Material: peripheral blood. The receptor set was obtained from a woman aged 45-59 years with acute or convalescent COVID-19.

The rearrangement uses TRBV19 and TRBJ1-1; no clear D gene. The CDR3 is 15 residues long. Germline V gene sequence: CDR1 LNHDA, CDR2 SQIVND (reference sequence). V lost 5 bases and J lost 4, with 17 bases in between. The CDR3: CASSDRVLSGTEAFF. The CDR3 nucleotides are TGTGCCAGTAGTGACCGGGTTCTTAGTGGCACTGAAGCTTTCTTT.

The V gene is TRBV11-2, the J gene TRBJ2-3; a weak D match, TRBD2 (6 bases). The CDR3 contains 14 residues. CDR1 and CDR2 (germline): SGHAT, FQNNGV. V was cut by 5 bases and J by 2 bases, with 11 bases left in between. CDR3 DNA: TGTGCCAGCAGCCTCTGGGACTCCACAGATACGCAGTATTTT. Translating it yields CASSLWDSTDTQYF.

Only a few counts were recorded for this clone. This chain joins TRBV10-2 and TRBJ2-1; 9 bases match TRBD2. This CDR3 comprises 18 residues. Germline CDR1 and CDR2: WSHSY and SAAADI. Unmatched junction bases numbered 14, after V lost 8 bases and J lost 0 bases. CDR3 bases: TGCGCCAGCTTGGCACTAGCGGGTTCCTCCAGCTCCTACAATGAGCAGTTCTTC. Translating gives CASLALAGSSSSYNEQFF.

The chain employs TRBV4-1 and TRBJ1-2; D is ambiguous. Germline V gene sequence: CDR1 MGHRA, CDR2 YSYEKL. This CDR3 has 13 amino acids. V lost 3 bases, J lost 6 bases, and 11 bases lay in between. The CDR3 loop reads CASSHNPGNGYTF. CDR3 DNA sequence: TGCGCCAGCAGCCACAATCCGGGGAATGGCTACACCTTC.

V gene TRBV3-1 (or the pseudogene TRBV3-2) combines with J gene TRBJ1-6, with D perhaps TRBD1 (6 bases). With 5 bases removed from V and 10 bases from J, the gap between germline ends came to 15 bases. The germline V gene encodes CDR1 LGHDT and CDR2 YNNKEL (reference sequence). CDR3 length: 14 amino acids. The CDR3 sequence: CASSSGHRRSPLHF. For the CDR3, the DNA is TGTGCCAGCAGCTCGGGACACCGACGATCACCCCTCCACTTT.

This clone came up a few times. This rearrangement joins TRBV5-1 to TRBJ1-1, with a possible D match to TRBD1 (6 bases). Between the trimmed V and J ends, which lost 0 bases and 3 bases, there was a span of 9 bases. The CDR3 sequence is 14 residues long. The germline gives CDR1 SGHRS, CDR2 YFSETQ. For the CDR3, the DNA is TGCGCCAGCAGCTTGGGGGACACCCACACTGAAGCTTTCTTT. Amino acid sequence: CASSLGDTHTEAFF.

The CDR3 sequence is CATSEPGTGDTGELFF. CDR3 nucleotide sequence: TGTGCCACCAGTGAACCAGGGACAGGGGACACCGGGGAGCTGTTTTTT. The chain uses TRBV24-1 and TRBJ2-2; 10 nucleotides line up with TRBD1. V dropped 4 bases and J dropped 3; count of bases not matched to a gene: 4. This CDR3 comprises 16 residues. The germline V gene has CDR1 KGHDR and CDR2 SFDVKD.

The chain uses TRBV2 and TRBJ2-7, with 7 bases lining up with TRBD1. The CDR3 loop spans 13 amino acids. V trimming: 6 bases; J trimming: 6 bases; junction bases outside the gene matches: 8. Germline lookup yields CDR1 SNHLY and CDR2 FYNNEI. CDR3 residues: CASRSRDRSEQYF. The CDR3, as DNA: TGTGCCAGCAGAAGCCGGGACAGATCCGAGCAGTACTTC.

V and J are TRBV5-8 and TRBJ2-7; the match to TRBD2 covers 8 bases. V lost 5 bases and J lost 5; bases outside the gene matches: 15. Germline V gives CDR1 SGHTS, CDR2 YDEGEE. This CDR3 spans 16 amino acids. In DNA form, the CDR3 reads TGTGCCAGCAGGGGGGAAATGGATAGCGGGGTAGACGAGCAGTACTTC. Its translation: CASRGEMDSGVDEQYF.

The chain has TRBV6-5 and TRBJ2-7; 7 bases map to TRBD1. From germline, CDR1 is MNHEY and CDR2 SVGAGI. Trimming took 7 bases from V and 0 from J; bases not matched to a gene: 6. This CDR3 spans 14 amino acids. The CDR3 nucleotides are TGTGCCAGCAAGGTGACAGGGAACTCCTACGAGCAGTACTTC. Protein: CASKVTGNSYEQYF.

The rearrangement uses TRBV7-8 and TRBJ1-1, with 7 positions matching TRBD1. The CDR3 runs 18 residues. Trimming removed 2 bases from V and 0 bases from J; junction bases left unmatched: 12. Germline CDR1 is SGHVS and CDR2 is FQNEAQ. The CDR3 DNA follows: TGTGCCAGCAGCTTATTACTAGGGGGCAAAGGTTTGAACACTGAAGCTTTCTTT. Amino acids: CASSLLLGGKGLNTEAFF.

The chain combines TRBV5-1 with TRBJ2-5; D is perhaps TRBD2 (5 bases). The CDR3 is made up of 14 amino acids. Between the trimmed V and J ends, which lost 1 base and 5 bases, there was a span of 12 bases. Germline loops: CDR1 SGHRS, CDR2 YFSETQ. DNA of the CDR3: TGCGCCAGCAGCTTGTTTATGGGAGTCGAGACCCAGTACTTC. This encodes CASSLFMGVETQYF.

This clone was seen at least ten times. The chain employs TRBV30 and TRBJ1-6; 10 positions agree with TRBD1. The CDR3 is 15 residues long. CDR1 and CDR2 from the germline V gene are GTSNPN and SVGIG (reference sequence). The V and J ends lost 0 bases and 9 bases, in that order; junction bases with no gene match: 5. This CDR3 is CAWSVRGQGTSPLHF. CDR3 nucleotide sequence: TGTGCCTGGAGTGTACGGGGACAGGGGACTTCACCCCTCCACTTT.

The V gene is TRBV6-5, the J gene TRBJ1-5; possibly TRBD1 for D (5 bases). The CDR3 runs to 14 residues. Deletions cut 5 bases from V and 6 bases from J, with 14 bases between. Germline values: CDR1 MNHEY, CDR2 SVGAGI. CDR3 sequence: CASSQGLDSQPQHF. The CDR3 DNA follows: TGTGCCAGCAGTCAGGGTTTAGATAGTCAGCCCCAGCATTTT.

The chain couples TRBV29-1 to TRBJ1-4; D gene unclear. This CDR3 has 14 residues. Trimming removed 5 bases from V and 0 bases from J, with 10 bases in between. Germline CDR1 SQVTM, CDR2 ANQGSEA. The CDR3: CSVSDFATNEKLFF. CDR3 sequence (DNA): TGCAGCGTTTCCGACTTTGCAACTAATGAAAAACTGTTTTTT.

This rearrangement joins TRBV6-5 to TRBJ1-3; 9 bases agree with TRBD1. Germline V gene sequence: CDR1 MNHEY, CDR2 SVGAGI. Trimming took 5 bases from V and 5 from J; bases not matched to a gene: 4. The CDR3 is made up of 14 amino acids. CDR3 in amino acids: CASSLDRGRNTIYF. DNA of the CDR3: TGTGCCAGCAGTCTCGACAGGGGGAGAAACACCATATATTTT.

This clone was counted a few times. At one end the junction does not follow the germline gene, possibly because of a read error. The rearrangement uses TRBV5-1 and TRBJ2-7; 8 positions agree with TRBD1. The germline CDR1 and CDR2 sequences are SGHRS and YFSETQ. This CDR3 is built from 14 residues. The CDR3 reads CASSMLDRGELRDF. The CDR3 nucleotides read TGCGCCAGCAGCATGCTTGACAGGGGAGAATTGAGGGACTTC.

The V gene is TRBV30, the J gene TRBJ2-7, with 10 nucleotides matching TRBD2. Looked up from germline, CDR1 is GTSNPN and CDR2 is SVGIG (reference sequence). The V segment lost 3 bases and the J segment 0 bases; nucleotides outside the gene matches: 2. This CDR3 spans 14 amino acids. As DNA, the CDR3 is TGTGCCTGGAGGGTAGCGGGGGGCTCCTACGAGCAGTACTTC. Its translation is CAWRVAGGSYEQYF.

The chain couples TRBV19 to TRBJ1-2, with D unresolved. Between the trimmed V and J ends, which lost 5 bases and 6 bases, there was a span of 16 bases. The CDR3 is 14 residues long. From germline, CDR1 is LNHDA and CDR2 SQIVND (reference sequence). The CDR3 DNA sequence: TGTGCCAGTAGTCCTCGTGCGGGAAGGAATGGCTACACCTTC. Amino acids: CASSPRAGRNGYTF. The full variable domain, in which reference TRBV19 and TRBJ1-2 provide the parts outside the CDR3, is DGGITQSPKYLFRKEGQNVTLSCEQNLNHDAMYWYRQDPGQGLRLIYYSQIVNDFQKGDIAEGYSVSREKKESFPLTVTSAQKNPTAFYLCASSPRAGRNGYTFGSGTRLTVV.

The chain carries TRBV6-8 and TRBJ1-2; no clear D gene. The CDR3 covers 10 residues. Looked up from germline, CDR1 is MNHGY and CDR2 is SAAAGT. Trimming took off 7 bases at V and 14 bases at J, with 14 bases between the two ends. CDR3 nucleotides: TGTGCCAGCACCTTTACCACGGGGACCTTC. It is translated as CASTFTTGTF.

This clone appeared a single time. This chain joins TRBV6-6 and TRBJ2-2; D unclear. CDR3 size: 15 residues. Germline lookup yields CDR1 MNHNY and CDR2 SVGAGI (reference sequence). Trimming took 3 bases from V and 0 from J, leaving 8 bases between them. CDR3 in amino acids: CASSYNLPNTGELFF. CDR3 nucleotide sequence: TGTGCCAGCAGTTATAACCTACCGAACACCGGGGAGCTGTTTTTT.

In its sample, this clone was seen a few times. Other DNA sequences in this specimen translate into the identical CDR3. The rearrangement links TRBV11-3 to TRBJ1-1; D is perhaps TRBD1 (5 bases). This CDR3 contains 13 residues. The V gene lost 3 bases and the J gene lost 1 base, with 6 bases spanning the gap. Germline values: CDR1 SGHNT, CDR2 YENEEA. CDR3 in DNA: TGTGCCAGCAGCTTTACAGGGAACACTGAAGCTTTCTTT. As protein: CASSFTGNTEAFF.

CDR3 loop: CASSKVRQGVPVGYPFTGAPLHF. CDR3 sequence (DNA): TGTGCCAGCAGCAAAGTTCGTCAGGGGGTCCCAGTCGGTTACCCCTTTACGGGCGCACCCCTCCACTTT. The chain is built from TRBV21-1 and TRBJ1-6; the table's D gene call, TRBD1, was not cross checked with the DNA. TRBV21-1 is a pseudogene segment. This CDR3 has 23 amino acids.

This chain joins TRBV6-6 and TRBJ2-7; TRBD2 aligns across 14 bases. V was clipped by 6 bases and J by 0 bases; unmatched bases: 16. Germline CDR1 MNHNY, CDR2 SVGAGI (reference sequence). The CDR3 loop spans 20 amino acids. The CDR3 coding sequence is TGTGCCAGCAGCCACGGACTAGCGGGGGGCGCTTTTACCCGCTCCTACGAGCAGTACTTC. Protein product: CASSHGLAGGAFTRSYEQYF.

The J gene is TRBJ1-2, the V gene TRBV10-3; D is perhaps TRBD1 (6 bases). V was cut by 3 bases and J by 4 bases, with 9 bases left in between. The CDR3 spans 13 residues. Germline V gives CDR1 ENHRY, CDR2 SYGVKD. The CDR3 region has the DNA TGTGCCATCAGTGAACGGGGGGCCTATGGCTACACCTTC. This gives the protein CAISERGAYGYTF.

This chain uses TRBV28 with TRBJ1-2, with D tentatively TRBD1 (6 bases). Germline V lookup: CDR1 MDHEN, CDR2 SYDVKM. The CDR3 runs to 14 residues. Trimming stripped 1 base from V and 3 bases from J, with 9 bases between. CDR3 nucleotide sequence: TGTGCCAGCAGTTTATCGACAGGATACTATGGCTACACCTTC. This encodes CASSLSTGYYGYTF.

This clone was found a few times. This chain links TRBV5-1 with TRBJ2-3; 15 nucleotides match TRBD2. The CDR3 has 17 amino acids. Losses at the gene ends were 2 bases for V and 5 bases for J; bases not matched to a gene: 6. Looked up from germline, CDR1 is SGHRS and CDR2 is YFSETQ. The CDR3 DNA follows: TGCGCCAGCAGCTTACGAGGGACTAGCGGGGGGTTAGATACGCAGTATTTT. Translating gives CASSLRGTSGGLDTQYF.

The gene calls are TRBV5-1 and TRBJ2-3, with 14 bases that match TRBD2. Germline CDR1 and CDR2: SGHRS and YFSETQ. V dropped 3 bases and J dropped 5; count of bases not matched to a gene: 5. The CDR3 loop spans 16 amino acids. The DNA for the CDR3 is TGCGCCAGCAGCTCCGGACTAGCGGGAGGAGGAGATACGCAGTATTTT. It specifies CASSSGLAGGGDTQYF. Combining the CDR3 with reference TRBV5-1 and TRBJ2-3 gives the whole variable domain KAGVTQTPRYLIKTRGQQVTLSCSPISGHRSVSWYQQTPGQGLQFLFEYFSETQRNKGNFPGRFSGRQFSNSRSEMNVSTLELGDSALYLCASSSGLAGGGDTQYFGPGTRLTVL.

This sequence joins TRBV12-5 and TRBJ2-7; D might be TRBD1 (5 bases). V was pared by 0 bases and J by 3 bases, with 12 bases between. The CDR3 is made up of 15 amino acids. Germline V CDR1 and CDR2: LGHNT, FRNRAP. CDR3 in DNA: TGTGCTAGTGGTTTGGTACAGGCAGGGTTCTACGAGCAGTACTTC. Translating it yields CASGLVQAGFYEQYF.

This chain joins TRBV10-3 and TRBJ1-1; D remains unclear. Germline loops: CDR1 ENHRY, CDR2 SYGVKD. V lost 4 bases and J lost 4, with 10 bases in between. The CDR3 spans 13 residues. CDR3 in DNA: TGTGCCATCAGTGTCGGTGGTAGCACTGAAGCTTTCTTT. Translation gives CAISVGGSTEAFF.

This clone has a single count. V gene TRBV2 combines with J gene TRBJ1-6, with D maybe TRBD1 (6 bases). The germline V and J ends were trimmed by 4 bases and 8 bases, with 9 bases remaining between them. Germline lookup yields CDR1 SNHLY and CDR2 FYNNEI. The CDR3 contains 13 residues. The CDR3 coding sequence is TGTGCCAGCAGTGGGGAGGGGGATTCACCCCTCCACTTT. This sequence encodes CASSGEGDSPLHF.